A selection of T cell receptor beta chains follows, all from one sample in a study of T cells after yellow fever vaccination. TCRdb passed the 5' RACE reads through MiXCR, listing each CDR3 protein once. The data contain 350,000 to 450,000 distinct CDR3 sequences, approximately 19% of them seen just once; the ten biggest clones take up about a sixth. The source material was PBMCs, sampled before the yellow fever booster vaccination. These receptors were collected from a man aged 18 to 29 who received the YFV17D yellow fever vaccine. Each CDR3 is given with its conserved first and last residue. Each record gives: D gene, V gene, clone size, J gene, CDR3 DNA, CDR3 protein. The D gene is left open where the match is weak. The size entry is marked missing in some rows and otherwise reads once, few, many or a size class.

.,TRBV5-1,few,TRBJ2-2,TGCGCCAGCAGCGCTTTGTTACGGACCGGGGAGCTGTTTTTT,CASSALLRTGELFF
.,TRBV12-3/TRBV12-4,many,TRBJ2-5,TGTGCCAGCAGAAACCCAAAGTGGGAGACCCAGTACTTC,CASRNPKWETQYF
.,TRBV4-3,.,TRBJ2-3,TGCGCCAGCAGCTTCGGACTTGCCCCAGATACGCAGTATTTT,CASSFGLAPDTQYF
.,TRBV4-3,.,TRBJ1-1,TGCGCCAGCAGCCCTGAGCGGGGGCAGGGGAACACTGAAGCTTTCTTT,CASSPERGQGNTEAFF
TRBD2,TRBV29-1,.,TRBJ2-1,TGCAGCGTTGTCCGTCGGCGGGGGGGCGTGAATGAGCAGTTCTTC,CSVVRRRGGVNEQFF
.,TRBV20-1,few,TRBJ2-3,TGCAGTGCTCGACCGGGCTTCAGAGATACGCAGTATTTT,CSARPGFRDTQYF
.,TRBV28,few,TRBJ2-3,TGTGCCAGCAGCTGGGAGGAGGGGAGGATAGATACGCAGTATTTT,CASSWEEGRIDTQYF
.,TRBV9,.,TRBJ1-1,TGTGCCAGCAGCGTAGCTTCGGCGAACACTGAAGCTTTCTTT,CASSVASANTEAFF
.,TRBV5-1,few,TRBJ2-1,TGCGCCAGCACCCCCGGGCCAGCAGGGTGGCAGTTCTTC,CASTPGPAGWQFF
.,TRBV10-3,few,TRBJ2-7,TGTGCCATCAGTGACCTGGGGCAGGGATCCTACGAGCAGTACTTC,CAISDLGQGSYEQYF
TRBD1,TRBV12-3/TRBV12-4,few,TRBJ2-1,TGTGCCAGCAGTTCGGGGACAGGGGGTATCGGGCAGTTCTTC,CASSSGTGGIGQFF
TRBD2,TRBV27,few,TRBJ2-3,TGTGCCAGCAGTCCTCTGACTAGCGGGGGAGTCGACTCGCAAACAGATACGCAGTATTTT,CASSPLTSGGVDSQTDTQYF
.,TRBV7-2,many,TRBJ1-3,TGTGCCAGCAGCTTAGCAGACACCATATATTTT,CASSLADTIYF
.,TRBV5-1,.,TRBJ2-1,TGCGCCAGCAGCTCTGGGTCCCCCTACAATGAGCAGTTCTTC,CASSSGSPYNEQFF
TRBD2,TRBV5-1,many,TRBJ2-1,TGCGCCAGCAGCTTGGATGGACTAGTGGGTGAGCAGTTCTTC,CASSLDGLVGEQFF
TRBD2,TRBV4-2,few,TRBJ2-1,TGTGCCAGCAGGGACGGGGGGAGCTCCTACAATGAGCAGTTCTTC,CASRDGGSSYNEQFF
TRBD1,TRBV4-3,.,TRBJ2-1,TGCGCCAGCAGCCCGGGGACAGCAAAGGGGAATGAGCAGTTCTTC,CASSPGTAKGNEQFF
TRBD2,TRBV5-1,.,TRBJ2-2,TGCGCCAGCAGCGCAACCAGCGGGGCCGGGGAGCTGTTTTTT,CASSATSGAGELFF